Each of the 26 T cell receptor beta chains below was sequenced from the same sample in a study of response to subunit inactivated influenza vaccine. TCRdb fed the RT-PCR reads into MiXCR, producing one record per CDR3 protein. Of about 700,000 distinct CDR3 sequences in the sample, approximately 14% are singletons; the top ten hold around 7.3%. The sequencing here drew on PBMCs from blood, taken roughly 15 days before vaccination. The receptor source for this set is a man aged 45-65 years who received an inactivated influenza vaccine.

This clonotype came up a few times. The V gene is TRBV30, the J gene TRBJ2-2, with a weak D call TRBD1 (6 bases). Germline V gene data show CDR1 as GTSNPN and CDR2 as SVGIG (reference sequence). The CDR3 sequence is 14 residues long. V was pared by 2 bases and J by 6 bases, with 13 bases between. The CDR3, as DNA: TGTGCCTGGAGTCGAAAGGGGGACGCCGGGGAGCTGTTTTTT. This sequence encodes CAWSRKGDAGELFF.

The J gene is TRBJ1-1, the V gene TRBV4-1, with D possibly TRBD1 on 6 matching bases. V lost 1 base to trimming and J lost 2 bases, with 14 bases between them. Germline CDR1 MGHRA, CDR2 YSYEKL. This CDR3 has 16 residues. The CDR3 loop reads CASSQVQGGENTEAFF. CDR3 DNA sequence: TGCGCCAGCAGCCAAGTTCAAGGGGGGGAAAACACTGAAGCTTTCTTT.

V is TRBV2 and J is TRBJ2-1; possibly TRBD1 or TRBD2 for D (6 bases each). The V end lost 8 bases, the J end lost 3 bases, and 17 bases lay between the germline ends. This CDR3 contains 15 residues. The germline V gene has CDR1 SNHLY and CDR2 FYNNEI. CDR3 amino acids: CASGWGRGNYNEQFF. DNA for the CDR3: TGTGCCAGCGGGTGGGGGCGGGGAAACTACAATGAGCAGTTCTTC. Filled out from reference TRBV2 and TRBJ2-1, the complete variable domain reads EPEVTQTPSHQVTQMGQEVILRCVPISNHLYFYWYRQILGQKVEFLVSFYNNEISEKSEIFDDQFSVERPDGSNFTLKIRSTKLEDSAMYFCASGWGRGNYNEQFFGPGTRLTVL.

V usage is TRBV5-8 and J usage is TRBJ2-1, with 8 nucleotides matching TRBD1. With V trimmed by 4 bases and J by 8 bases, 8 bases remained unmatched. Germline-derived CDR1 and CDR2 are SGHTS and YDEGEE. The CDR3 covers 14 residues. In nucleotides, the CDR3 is TGTGCCAGCAGCCTGAGGGACAGGTATGATGAGCAGTTCTTC. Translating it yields CASSLRDRYDEQFF. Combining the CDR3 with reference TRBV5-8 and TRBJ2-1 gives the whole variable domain EAGVTQSPTHLIKTRGQQATLRCSPISGHTSVYWYQQALGLGLQFLLWYDEGEERNRGNFPPRFSGRQFPNYSSELNVNALELEDSALYLCASSLRDRYDEQFFGPGTRLTVL.

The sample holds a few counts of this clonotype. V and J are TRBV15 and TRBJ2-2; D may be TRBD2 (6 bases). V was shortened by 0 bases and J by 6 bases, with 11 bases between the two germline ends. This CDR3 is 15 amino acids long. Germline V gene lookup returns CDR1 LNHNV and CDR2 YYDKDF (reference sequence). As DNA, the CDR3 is TGTGCCACCAGCAGAGACGGACTACCTCCCGGGGAGCTGTTTTTT. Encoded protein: CATSRDGLPPGELFF.

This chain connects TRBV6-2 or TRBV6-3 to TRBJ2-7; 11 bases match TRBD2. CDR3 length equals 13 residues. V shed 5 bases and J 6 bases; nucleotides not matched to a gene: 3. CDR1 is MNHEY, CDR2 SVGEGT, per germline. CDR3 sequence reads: CASSTGTSGEQYF. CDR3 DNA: TGTGCCAGCAGTACCGGGACTAGCGGCGAGCAGTACTTC.

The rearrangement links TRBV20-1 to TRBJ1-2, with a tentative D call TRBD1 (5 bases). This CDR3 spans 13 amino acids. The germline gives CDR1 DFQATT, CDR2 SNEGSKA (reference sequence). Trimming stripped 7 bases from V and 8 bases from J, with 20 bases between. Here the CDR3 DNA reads TGCAGTGTAACCGGGACTAAGGCTCAGGGCTACACCTTC. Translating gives CSVTGTKAQGYTF.

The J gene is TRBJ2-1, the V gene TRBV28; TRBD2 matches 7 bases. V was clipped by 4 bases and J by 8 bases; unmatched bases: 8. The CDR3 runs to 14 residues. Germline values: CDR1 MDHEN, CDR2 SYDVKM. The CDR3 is CASSSRLGGDEQFF. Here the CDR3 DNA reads TGTGCCAGCAGTTCGCGCTTGGGGGGGGATGAGCAGTTCTTC.

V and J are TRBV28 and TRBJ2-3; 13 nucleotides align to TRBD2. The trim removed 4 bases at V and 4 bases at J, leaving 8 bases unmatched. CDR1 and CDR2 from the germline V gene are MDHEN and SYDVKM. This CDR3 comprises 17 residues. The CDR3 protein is CASSSRTSGREADTQYF. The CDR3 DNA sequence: TGTGCCAGCAGTTCCAGGACTAGCGGGAGAGAGGCAGATACGCAGTATTTT.

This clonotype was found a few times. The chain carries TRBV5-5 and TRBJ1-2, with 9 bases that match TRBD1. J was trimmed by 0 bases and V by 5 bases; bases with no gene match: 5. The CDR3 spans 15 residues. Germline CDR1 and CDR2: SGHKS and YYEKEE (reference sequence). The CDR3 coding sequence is TGTGCCAGCAGGTACGGGACAGGGACTAACTATGGCTACACCTTC. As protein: CASRYGTGTNYGYTF.

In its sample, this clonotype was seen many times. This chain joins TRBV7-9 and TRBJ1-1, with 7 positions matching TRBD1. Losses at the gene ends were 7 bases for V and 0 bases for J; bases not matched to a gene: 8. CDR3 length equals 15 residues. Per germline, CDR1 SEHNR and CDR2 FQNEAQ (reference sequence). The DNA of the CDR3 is TGTGCCAGCATTCCCCCCACAGGGGTGAACACTGAAGCTTTCTTT. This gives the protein CASIPPTGVNTEAFF.

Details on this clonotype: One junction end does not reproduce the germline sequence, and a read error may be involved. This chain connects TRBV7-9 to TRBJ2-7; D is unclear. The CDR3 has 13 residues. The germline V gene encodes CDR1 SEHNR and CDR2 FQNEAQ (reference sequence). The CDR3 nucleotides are TGTGCCAGCAGCGGTATTAGCTCCTACGAGCGGTACTTC. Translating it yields CASSGISSYERYF. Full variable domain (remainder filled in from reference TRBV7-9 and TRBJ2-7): DTGVSQNPRHKITKRGQNVTFRCDPISEHNRLYWYRQTLGQGPEFLTYFQNEAQLEKSRLLSDRFSAERPKGSFSTLEIQRTEQGDSAMYLCASSGISSYERYFGPGTRLTVT.

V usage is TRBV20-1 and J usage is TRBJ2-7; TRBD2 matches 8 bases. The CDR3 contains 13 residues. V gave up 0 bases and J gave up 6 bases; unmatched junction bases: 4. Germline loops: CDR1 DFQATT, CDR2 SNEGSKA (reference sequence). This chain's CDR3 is CSARDLAGGEQYF. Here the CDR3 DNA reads TGCAGTGCTAGAGATTTGGCGGGAGGCGAGCAGTACTTC.

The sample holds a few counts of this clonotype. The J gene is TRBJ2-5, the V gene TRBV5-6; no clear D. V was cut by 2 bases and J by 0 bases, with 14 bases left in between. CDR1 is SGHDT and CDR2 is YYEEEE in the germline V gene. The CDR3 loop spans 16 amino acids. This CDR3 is CASSLYVEMYQETQYF. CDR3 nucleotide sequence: TGTGCCAGCAGCTTATATGTCGAGATGTACCAAGAGACCCAGTACTTC.

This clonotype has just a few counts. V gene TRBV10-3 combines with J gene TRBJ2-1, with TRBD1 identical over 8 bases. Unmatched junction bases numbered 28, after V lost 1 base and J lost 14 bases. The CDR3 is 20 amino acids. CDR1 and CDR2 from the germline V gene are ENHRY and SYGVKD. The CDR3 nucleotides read TGTGCCATCAGTGAGTTTCTTGCAGGGGGCGGCCCGGCGATCCGTCCATTAAAGTTCTTC. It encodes CAISEFLAGGGPAIRPLKFF.

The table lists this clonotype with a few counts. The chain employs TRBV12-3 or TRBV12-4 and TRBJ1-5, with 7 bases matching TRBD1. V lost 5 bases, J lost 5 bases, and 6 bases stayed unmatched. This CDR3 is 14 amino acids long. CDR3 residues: CASSTTGAHQPQHF. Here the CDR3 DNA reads TGTGCCAGCAGTACAACAGGGGCCCATCAGCCCCAGCATTTT.

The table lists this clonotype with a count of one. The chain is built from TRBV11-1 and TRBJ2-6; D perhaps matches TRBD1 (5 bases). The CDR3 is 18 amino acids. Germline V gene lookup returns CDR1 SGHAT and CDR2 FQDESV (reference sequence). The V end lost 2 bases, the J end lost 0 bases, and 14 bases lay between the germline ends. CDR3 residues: CASSLPPGLNSGANVLTF. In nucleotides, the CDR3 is TGTGCCAGCAGCTTACCCCCAGGGTTGAACTCTGGGGCCAACGTCCTGACTTTC.

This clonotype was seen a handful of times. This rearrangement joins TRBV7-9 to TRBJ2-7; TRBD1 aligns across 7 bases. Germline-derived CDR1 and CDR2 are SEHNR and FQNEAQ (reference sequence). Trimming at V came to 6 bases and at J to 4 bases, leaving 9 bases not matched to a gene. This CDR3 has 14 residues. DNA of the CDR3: TGTGCCAGCAGTACCGGGACAGTGGGTTACGAGCAGTACTTC. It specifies CASSTGTVGYEQYF.

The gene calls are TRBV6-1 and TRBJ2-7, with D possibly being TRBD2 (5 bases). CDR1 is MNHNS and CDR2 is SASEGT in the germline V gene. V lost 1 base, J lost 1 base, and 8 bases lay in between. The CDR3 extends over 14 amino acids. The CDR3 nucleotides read TGTGCCAGCAGTGAAGGGCGGGCTTCCTACGAGCAGTACTTC. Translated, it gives CASSEGRASYEQYF.

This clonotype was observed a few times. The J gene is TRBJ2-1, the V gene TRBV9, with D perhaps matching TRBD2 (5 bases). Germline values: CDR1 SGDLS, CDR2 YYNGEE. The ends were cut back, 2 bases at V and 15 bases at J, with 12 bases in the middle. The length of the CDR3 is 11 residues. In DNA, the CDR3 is TGTGCCAGCAGCGTCACGAGGGTTGGGTTCTTC. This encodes CASSVTRVGFF.

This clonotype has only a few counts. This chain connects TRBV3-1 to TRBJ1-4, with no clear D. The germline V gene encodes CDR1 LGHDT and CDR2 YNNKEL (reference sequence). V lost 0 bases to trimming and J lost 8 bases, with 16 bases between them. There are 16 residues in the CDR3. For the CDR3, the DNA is TGTGCCAGCAGCCAAGAGGTGGCAGCTACCTGGGAAAAACTGTTTTTT. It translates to CASSQEVAATWEKLFF.

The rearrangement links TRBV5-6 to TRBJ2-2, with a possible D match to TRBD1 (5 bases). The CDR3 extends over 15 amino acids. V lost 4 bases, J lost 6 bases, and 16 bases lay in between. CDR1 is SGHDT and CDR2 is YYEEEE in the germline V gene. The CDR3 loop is CASSPIGRVAGELFF. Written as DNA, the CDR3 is TGTGCCAGCAGCCCGATCGGCAGGGTTGCCGGGGAGCTGTTTTTT.

The CDR3 sequence: CSVHLAGPRADEQFF. In DNA form, the CDR3 reads TGCAGCGTGCACCTAGCGGGACCCCGAGCGGACGAGCAGTTCTTC. The chain recombines TRBV29-1 with TRBJ2-1, with 9 nucleotides matching TRBD2. CDR1 and CDR2 from the germline V gene are SQVTM and ANQGSEA. This CDR3 has 15 amino acids. Losses at the gene ends were 6 bases for V and 10 bases for J; bases not matched to a gene: 16.

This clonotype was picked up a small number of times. This chain's CDR3 is CASRLAGGLGTDTQYF. For the CDR3, the DNA is TGCGCCAGCAGATTAGCGGGGGGGCTTGGCACAGATACGCAGTATTTT. J is TRBJ2-3 and V is TRBV5-1, with 11 bases fitting TRBD2. The CDR3 runs 16 residues. Germline V gene lookup returns CDR1 SGHRS and CDR2 YFSETQ. Trimming removed 5 bases from V and 1 base from J; junction bases left unmatched: 6.

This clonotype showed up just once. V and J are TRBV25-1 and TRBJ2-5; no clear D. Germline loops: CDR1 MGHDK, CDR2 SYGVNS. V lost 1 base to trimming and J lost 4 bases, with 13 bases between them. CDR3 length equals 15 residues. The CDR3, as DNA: TGTGCCAGCAGTGAATGGCGGTTTGCGGCAGAGACCCAGTACTTC. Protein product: CASSEWRFAAETQYF.

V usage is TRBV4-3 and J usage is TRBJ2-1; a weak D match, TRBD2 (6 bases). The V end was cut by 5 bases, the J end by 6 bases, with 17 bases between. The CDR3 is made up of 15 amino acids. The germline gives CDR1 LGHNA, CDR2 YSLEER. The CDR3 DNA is TGCGCCAGCAGCTCCGGGCGCGGGACTTCCAATGAGCAGTTCTTC. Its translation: CASSSGRGTSNEQFF.